This is a list of T cell receptor beta chains from one sample in a study of monozygotic twins with inflammatory bowel disease. For each CDR3 protein, TCRdb gives one entry from its re-call of the 5' RACE reads, without DNA. Reported are about 160,000 distinct CDR3 sequences; the ten largest clones contain roughly 2.4%. The sequenced sample consisted of blood. These receptors were taken from a human donor with ulcerative colitis or Crohn's disease, or a healthy co-twin of an affected twin (not recorded which). CDR3s include the opening cysteine and the closing phenylalanine or tryptophan.

cdr3_aa j_call v_call
CASSLGGDRFNTDTQYF TRBJ2-3 TRBV5-1
CASSYEGRTDTQYF TRBJ2-3 TRBV6-5
CSAGDHGFGKLFF TRBJ1-4 TRBV29-1
CASSGRSYNEQFF TRBJ2-1 TRBV6-1
CASSIDPSNYNEQFF TRBJ2-1 TRBV19
CASSITGNNQPQHF TRBJ1-5 TRBV9
CASSPGFGTKREGLYEQFF TRBJ2-1 TRBV3-1
CSASCRSTDTQYF TRBJ2-3 TRBV20-1
CASSLLVPRGSSTDTQYF TRBJ2-3 TRBV11-2
CASQGIWGGQDFRAGYGYTF TRBJ1-2 TRBV2
CASSLGVTYYEQYF TRBJ2-7 TRBV5-1
CASSPHRASSYEQYF TRBJ2-7 TRBV5-1
CASSLTFTRNAQYF TRBJ2-3 TRBV5-1
CSARASTGELFF TRBJ2-2 TRBV20-1
CASSYSRAEKLFF TRBJ1-4 TRBV6-5
CSVGAGANVLTF TRBJ2-6 TRBV29-1
CASSMGPNTEAFF TRBJ1-1 TRBV5-1
CASSRSRGTSLYEQYF TRBJ2-7 TRBV4-3
CSARGSGLTGELFF TRBJ2-2 TRBV20-1
CATSTGGGDNQPQHF TRBJ1-5 TRBV15
CASIPGGGNTGELFF TRBJ2-2 TRBV28